The clone carrying this T cell receptor (beta chain) was detected once. The sample originates from a study of blood T cell repertoires in COVID-19. The study recruited people aged about 18 to 90 years across around 24 US areas. The germline V gene encodes CDR1 SEHNR and CDR2 FQNEAQ (reference sequence). The CDR3 has 16 amino acids. V trimming: 5 bases; J trimming: 4 bases; junction bases outside the gene matches: 10. Authors' analysis steps: It was from reference gene primer amplification that nucleated cell counts were estimated. Sequenced by immunoSEQ multiplex PCR; TCRdb stores in-frame clones only, minus some. The D gene and trimming were derived from the DNA, and the V and J assignments and clone size from that table. The sample records about 270,000 clones, 90% being singletons.

The chain employs TRBV7-9 and TRBJ1-5, with 8 nucleotides matching TRBD1. Sequencing was performed on PBMCs or T cells enriched from blood (not recorded which). The TCR comes from a young woman with acute COVID-19. DNA for the CDR3: TGTGCCAGCAGCGGCCCGGCAGGGGGCCGTAATCAGCCCCAGCATTTT. Translating it yields CASSGPAGGRNQPQHF.